Presented here are 17 T cell receptor beta chains from one specimen sequenced in a study of blood T cell repertoires in COVID-19. Using immunoSEQ multiplex PCR, the repertoire was profiled, and TCRdb retains in-frame clones only, with some absent. Of 200,000 to 250,000 clones detected, more than 80% appear once; the ten largest clones hold about 7.8%. Material for sequencing was peripheral blood. These receptors all stem from a woman of 80 years or more with COVID-19, enrolled during active disease.

In its sample, this clone was seen once. This chain uses TRBV18 with TRBJ1-2, with D possibly TRBD1 on 5 matching bases. This CDR3 has 17 amino acids. V gave up 4 bases and J gave up 8 bases, with 26 bases separating them. Germline CDR1 and CDR2: KGHSH and LQKENI. The CDR3 region has the DNA TGTGCCAGCTCACTCCTAAGAGTGGACACCGAGACGAGGGGCTACACCTTC. Translation gives CASSLLRVDTETRGYTF.

This chain links TRBV3-1 (or the pseudogene TRBV3-2) with TRBJ2-1, with D possibly matching TRBD2 (6 bases). The CDR3 sequence is 15 residues long. V was cut by 1 base and J by 9 bases, with 16 bases left in between. Germline V gene sequence: CDR1 LGHDT, CDR2 YNNKEL (reference sequence). Here the CDR3 DNA reads TGTGCCAGCAGCCAAGGAACGACTAGGACGGTTGAGCAGTTCTTC. Its protein product is CASSQGTTRTVEQFF.

The V and J genes are TRBV24-1 and TRBJ1-2; no firm D call. This CDR3 is built from 13 residues. Germline values: CDR1 KGHDR, CDR2 SFDVKD. With 4 bases removed from V and 8 bases from J, the gap between germline ends came to 13 bases. CDR3 in DNA: TGTGCCACCAGTGACCCGGAAGGGAGCGGCTACACCTTC. Residues: CATSDPEGSGYTF.

The V gene is TRBV21-1, the J gene TRBJ2-7; no DNA check was done on the table's D call, TRBD1. TRBV21-1 is listed as a pseudogene. The length of the CDR3 is 13 residues. CDR3 DNA: TGTGCCAGCGATTTAGGGGGTAACTACGAGCAGTACTTC. Its translation: CASDLGGNYEQYF.

This chain joins TRBV6-2 or TRBV6-3 and TRBJ2-3; D remains unclear. The CDR3 is 12 residues long. Germline V gene lookup returns CDR1 MNHEY and CDR2 SVGEGT. Trimming removed 6 bases from V and 3 bases from J, with 7 bases in between. The CDR3 loop reads CASSPYTDTQYF. The CDR3 nucleotides read TGTGCCAGCAGCCCATATACAGATACGCAGTATTTT.

This clone came up a few times. The V gene is TRBV18, the J gene TRBJ1-2; D is perhaps TRBD1 (6 bases). Trimming removed 6 bases from V and 4 bases from J, with 12 bases in between. Germline V CDR1 and CDR2: KGHSH, LQKENI. The CDR3 runs to 13 residues. The CDR3 DNA reads TGTGCCAGCTCCCCGGACAGTTCCTATGGCTACACCTTC. Translated, it gives CASSPDSSYGYTF. Drawing the rest from reference TRBV18 and TRBJ1-2, the complete variable domain is NAGVMQNPRHLVRRRGQEARLRCSPMKGHSHVYWYRQLPEEGLKFMVYLQKENIIDESGMPKERFSAEFPKEGPSILRIQQVVRGDSAAYFCASSPDSSYGYTFGSGTRLTVV.

This chain uses TRBV19 with TRBJ1-2; TRBD1 aligns across 8 bases. Germline values: CDR1 LNHDA, CDR2 SQIVND (reference sequence). J gave up 4 bases and V 9 bases, and 4 bases lay outside the gene matches. The CDR3 totals 12 residues. CDR3 region: CASRGLGYGYTF. The CDR3 DNA reads TGTGCCAGCAGGGGGCTCGGCTATGGCTACACCTTC.

V gene TRBV5-1 combines with J gene TRBJ2-3; D is perhaps TRBD2 (6 bases). Germline V gene data show CDR1 as SGHRS and CDR2 as YFSETQ. With 0 bases removed from V and 4 bases from J, the gap between germline ends came to 12 bases. CDR3 size: 15 residues. CDR3 loop: CASSLGVSGADTQYF. The CDR3 DNA reads TGCGCCAGCAGCTTGGGGGTGTCGGGGGCAGATACGCAGTATTTT.

This rearrangement joins TRBV2 to TRBJ1-3; D is possibly TRBD1 (5 bases). V lost 4 bases to trimming and J lost 4 bases, with 14 bases between them. CDR1 and CDR2 from the germline V gene are SNHLY and FYNNEI. This CDR3 has 15 amino acids. CDR3 DNA: TGTGCCAGCAGTGCCCAGGGTACCGTCGGAAACACCATATATTTT. Encoded protein: CASSAQGTVGNTIYF.

The chain has TRBV5-4 and TRBJ1-1; D may be TRBD1 (6 bases). Per germline, CDR1 SGHNT and CDR2 YYREEE (reference sequence). The CDR3 is 13 residues long. V was shortened by 5 bases and J by 5 bases, with 13 bases between the two germline ends. The CDR3 coding sequence is TGTGCCAGCAGGAAACAGGGAGAAACTGAAGCTTTCTTT. Residues: CASRKQGETEAFF.

The chain couples TRBV2 to TRBJ1-1; the D is unclear. V lost 5 bases and J lost 1, with 5 bases in between. This CDR3 comprises 12 residues. Germline V gene lookup returns CDR1 SNHLY and CDR2 FYNNEI. The CDR3, as DNA: TGTGCCAGCAGTTCCGGGAACACTGAAGCTTTCTTT. It encodes CASSSGNTEAFF.

V and J are TRBV19 and TRBJ1-5; TRBD1 matches at 7 bases. The V gene end was trimmed by 7 bases and the J gene end by 0 bases; junction bases not matched to a gene: 12. The CDR3 length is 17 residues. Germline V gives CDR1 LNHDA, CDR2 SQIVND (reference sequence). For the CDR3, the DNA is TGTGCCAGTACTCCTAGGGGAACAGGGGATAGCAATCAGCCCCAGCATTTT. Protein product: CASTPRGTGDSNQPQHF.

V is TRBV7-2 and J is TRBJ2-1; 7 bases line up with TRBD2. J lost 7 bases, V lost 5 bases, and 14 bases had no gene match. Per the germline V gene, CDR1 is SGHTA and CDR2 is FQGNSA. The CDR3 is 16 amino acids. The CDR3 DNA is TGTGCCAGCAGCGCTCCCGGGACTATCCCTTCTAATGAGCAGTTCTTC. This codes for CASSAPGTIPSNEQFF.

The CDR3 region has the DNA TGTGCCAGCAGCCGGGGGTCCAGCGGCGGCGAAAAACTGTTTTTT. Its protein is CASSRGSSGGEKLFF. This chain uses TRBV11-1 with TRBJ1-4, with D tentatively TRBD1 (5 bases). Germline-derived CDR1 and CDR2 are SGHAT and FQDESV (reference sequence). Between the trimmed V and J ends, which lost 5 bases and 8 bases, there was a span of 18 bases. The CDR3 runs to 15 residues. Variable domain in full (rest from reference TRBV11-1 and TRBJ1-4): EAEVAQSPRYKITEKSQAVAFWCDPISGHATLYWYRQILGQGPELLVQFQDESVVDDSQLPKDRFSAERLKGVDSTLKIQPAELGDSAMYLCASSRGSSGGEKLFFGSGTQLSVL.

This clone was counted a single time. The CDR3 sequence is CASSPGRDRGRYEQYF. In DNA, the CDR3 is TGTGCCAGCAGCCCGGGCCGGGACAGGGGGCGCTACGAGCAGTACTTC. The chain combines TRBV5-4 with TRBJ2-7, with 12 bases lining up with TRBD1. This CDR3 is built from 16 residues. Germline V gene lookup returns CDR1 SGHNT and CDR2 YYREEE (reference sequence). After removal of 4 bases from V and 3 bases from J, the junction contained 8 bases not matched to a gene.

The chain is built from TRBV11-3 and TRBJ2-1; 10 bases are shared with TRBD1. The CDR3 is 15 amino acids. The V gene's germline CDR1 is SGHNT and CDR2 YENEEA. The V gene end was trimmed by 1 base and the J gene end by 8 bases; junction bases not matched to a gene: 5. The CDR3 spells CASSLGGTGADEQFF. CDR3 nucleotides: TGTGCCAGCAGCTTAGGCGGGACAGGGGCCGATGAGCAGTTCTTC.

This clone was recorded a few times. The V gene is TRBV12-3 or TRBV12-4, the J gene TRBJ1-2; D remains ambiguous. The CDR3 spans 12 residues. V was clipped by 5 bases and J by 6 bases, with 10 bases between them. Here the CDR3 reads CASSRPGDGYTF. CDR3 sequence (DNA): TGTGCCAGCAGTCGGCCAGGCGATGGCTACACCTTC.